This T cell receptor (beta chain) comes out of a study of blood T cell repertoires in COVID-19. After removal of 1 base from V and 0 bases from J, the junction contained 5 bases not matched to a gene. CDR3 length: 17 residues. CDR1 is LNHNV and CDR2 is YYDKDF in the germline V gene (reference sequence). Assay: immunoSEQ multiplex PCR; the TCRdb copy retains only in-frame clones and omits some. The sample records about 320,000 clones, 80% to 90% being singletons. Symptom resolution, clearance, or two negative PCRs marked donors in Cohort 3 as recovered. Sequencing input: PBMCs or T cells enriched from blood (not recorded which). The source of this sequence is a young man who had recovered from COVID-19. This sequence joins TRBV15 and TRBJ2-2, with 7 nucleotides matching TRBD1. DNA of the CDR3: TGTGCCACCAGCAGAGGCGGTGACAGGGCGAACACCGGGGAGCTGTTTTTT. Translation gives CATSRGGDRANTGELFF.